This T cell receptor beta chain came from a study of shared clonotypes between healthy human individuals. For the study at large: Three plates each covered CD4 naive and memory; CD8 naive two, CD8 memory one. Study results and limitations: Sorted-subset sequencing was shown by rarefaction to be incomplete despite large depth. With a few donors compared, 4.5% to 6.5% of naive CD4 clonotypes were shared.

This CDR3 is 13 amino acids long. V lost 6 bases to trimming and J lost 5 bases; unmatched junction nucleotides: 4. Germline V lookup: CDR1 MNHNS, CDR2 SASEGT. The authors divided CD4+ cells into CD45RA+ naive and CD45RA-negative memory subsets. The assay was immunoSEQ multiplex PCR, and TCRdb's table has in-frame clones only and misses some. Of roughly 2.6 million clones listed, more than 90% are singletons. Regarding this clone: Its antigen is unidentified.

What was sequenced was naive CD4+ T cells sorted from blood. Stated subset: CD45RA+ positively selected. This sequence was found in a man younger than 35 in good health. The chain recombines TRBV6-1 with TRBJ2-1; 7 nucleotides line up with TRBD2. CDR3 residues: CASRLAINNEQFF. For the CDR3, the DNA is TGTGCCAGCAGACTAGCGATAAACAATGAGCAGTTCTTC.